The next 3 T cell receptor beta chains were all read from a single sample in a study of identical twins. TCRdb processed the 5' RACE reads anew with MiXCR; each CDR3 protein has one entry. This sample has 350,000 to 500,000 distinct CDR3 sequences, with about a fifth found just once. The source material was naive T cells sorted from blood. The origin of the receptors is a man aged 45-65 years in good health.

This clonotype was seen many times. The genes are TRBV4-2 and TRBJ2-7; TRBD1 matches at 9 bases. Trimming removed 3 bases from V and 1 base from J; junction bases left unmatched: 4. CDR1 LGHNA and CDR2 YNFKEQ come from the germline V gene. The CDR3 runs 15 residues. The CDR3 DNA follows: TGTGCCAGCAGCCACTCCGGGACAGGGTCCTACGAGCAGTACTTC. It translates to CASSHSGTGSYEQYF.

This chain links TRBV4-2 with TRBJ2-1, with 10 bases identical to TRBD2. Germline trimming cut 2 bases from V and 6 bases from J; bases unmatched to any gene: 10. This CDR3 spans 17 amino acids. Germline V gene data show CDR1 as LGHNA and CDR2 as YNFKEQ. The CDR3 DNA is TGTGCCAGCAGCCAACCTAGAGCGGGAGGGCCAGGCAATGAGCAGTTCTTC. Encoded protein: CASSQPRAGGPGNEQFF.

This chain links TRBV11-2 with TRBJ2-6; 9 bases fit TRBD1. The germline V gene has CDR1 SGHAT and CDR2 FQNNGV. V trimming: 8 bases; J trimming: 0 bases; junction bases outside the gene matches: 14. The CDR3 is made up of 19 amino acids. The CDR3 sequence: CASHPLSGQGLSGANVLTF. In nucleotides, the CDR3 is TGTGCCAGCCACCCCCTATCGGGACAGGGCCTCTCTGGGGCCAACGTCCTGACTTTC.